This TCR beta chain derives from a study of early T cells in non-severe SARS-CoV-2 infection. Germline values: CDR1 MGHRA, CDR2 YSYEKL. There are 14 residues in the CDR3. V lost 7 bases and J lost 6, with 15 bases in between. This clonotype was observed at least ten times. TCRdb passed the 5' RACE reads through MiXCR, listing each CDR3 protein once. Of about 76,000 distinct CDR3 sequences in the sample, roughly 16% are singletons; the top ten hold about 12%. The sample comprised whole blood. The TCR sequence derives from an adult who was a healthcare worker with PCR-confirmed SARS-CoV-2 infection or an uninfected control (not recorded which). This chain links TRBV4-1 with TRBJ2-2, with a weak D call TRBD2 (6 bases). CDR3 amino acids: CASKGEDSSGELFF. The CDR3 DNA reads TGCGCCAGCAAAGGGGAGGATTCTTCCGGGGAGCTGTTTTTT.